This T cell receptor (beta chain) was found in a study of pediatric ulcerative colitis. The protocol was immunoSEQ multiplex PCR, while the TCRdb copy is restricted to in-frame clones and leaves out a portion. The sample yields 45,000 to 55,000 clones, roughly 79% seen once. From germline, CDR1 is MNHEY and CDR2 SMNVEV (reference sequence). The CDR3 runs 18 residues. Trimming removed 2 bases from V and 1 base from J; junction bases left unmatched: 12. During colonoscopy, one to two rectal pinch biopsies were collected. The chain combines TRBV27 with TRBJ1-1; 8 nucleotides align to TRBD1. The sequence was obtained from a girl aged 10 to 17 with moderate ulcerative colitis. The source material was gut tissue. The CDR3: CASSLVFGGQGRNTEAFF. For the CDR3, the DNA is TGTGCCAGCAGTTTAGTTTTTGGAGGACAGGGAAGGAACACTGAAGCTTTCTTT.